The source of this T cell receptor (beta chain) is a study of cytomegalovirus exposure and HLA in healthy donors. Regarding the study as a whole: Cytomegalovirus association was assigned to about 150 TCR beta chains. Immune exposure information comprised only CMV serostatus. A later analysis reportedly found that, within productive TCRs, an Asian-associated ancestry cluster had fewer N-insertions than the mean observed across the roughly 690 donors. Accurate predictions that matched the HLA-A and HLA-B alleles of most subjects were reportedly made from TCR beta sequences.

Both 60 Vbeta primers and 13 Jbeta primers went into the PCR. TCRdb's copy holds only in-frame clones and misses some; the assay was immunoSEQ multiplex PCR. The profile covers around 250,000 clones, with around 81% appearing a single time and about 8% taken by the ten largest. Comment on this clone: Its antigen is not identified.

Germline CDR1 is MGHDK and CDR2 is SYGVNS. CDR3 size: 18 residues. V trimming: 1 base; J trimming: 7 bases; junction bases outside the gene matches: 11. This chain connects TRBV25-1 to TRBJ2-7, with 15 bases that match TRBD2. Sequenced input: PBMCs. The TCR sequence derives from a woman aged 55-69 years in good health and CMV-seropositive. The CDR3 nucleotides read TGTGCCAGCAGTGAATGGGGGACTAGCGGGAGGAGGGGAAAAGAGCAGTACTTC. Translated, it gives CASSEWGTSGRRGKEQYF.